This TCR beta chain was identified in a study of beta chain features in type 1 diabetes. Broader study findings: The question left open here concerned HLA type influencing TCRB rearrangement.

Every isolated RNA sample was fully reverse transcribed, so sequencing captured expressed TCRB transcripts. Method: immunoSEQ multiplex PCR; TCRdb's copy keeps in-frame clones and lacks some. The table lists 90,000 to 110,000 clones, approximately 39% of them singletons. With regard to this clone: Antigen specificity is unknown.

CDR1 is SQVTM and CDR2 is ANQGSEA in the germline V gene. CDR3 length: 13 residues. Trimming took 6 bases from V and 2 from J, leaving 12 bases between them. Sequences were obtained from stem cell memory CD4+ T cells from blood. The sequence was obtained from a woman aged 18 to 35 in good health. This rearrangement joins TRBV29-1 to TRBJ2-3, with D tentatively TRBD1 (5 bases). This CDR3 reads CSVRRALTDTQYF. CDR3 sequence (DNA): TGCAGCGTCCGCAGGGCCCTCACAGATACGCAGTATTTT.